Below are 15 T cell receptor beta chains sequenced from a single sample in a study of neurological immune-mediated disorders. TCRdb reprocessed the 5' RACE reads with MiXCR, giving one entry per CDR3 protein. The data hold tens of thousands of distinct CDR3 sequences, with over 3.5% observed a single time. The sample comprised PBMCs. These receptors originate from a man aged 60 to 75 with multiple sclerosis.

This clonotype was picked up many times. DNA for the CDR3: TGTGCCAGCAGCTTCCGGACAGGGGGTTCCACAGATACGCAGTATTTT. This translates into CASSFRTGGSTDTQYF. The chain has TRBV7-9 and TRBJ2-3; 10 bases line up with TRBD1. Germline V gene sequence: CDR1 SEHNR, CDR2 FQNEAQ (reference sequence). The CDR3 spans 16 residues. After removal of 3 bases from V and 2 bases from J, the junction contained 5 bases not matched to a gene.

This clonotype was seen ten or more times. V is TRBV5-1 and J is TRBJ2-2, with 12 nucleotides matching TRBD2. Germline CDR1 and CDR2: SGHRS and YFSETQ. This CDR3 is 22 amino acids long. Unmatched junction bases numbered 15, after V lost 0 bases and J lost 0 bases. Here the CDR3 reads CASSLASRTSGMLVPNTGELFF. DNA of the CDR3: TGCGCCAGCAGCTTGGCGAGCCGGACTAGCGGGATGTTGGTACCGAACACCGGGGAGCTGTTTTTT.

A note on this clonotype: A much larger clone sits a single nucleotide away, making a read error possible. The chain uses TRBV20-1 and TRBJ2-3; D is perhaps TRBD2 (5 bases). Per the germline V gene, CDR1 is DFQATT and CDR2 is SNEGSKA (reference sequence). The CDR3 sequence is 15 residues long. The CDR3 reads CSATLARASTDKQYF. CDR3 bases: TGCAGTGCAACTTTAGCGCGTGCTAGCACAGATAAGCAGTATTTT.

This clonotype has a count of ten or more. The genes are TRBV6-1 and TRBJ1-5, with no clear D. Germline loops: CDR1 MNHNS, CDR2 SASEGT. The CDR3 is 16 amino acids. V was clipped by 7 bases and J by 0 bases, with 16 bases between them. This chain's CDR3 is CASTTSLVRSNQPQHF. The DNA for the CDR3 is TGTGCCAGCACCACGTCCCTAGTCCGTAGCAATCAGCCCCAGCATTTT.

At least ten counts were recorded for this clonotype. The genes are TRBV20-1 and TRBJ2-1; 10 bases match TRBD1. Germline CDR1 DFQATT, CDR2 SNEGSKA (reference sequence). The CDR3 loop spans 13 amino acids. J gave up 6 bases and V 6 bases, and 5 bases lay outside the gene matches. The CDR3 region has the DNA TGCAGTGCCTTTAGGGACAGGGGCAATGAGCAGTTCTTC. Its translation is CSAFRDRGNEQFF.

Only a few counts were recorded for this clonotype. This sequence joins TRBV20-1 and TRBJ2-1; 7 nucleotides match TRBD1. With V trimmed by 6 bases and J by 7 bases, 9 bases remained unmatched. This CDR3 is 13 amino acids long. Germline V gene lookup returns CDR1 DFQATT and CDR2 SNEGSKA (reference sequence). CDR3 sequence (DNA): TGCAGTGCCGATTCGACAGGGACGAATGAGCAGTTCTTC. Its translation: CSADSTGTNEQFF.

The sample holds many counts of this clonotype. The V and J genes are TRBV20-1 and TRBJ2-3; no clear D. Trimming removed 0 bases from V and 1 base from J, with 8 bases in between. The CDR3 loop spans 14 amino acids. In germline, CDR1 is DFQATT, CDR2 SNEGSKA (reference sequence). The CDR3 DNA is TGCAGTGCTAGAGATGTAGGACGCACAGATACGCAGTATTTT. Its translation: CSARDVGRTDTQYF.

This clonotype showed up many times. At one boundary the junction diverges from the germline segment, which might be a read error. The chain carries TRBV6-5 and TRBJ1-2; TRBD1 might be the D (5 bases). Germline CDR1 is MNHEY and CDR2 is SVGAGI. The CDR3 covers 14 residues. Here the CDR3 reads CASSHSTDFHGYTF. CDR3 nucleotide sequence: TGTGCCAGCAGTCACTCGACAGATTTCCATGGCTACACCTTC.

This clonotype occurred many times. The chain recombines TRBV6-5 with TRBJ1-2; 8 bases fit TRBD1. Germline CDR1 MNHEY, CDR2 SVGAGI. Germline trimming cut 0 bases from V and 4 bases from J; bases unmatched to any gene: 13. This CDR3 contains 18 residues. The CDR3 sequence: CASSYSTRQGRNIYGYTF. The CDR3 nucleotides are TGTGCCAGCAGTTACTCTACGCGACAGGGGCGTAATATCTATGGCTACACCTTC.

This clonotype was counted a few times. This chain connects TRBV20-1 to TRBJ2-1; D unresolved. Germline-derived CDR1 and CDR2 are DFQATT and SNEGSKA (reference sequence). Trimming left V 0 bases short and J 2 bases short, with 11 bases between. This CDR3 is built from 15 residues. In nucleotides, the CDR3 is TGCAGTGCTAGAGATGGCAGCGCACCCTACAATGAGCAGTTCTTC. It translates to CSARDGSAPYNEQFF.

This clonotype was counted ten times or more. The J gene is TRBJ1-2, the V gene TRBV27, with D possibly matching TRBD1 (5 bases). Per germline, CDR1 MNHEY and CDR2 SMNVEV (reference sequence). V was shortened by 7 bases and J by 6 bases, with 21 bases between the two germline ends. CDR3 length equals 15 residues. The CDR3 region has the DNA TGTGCCAGCACCGCGTCAGGATGGGGGAGGGATGGCTACACCTTC. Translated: CASTASGWGRDGYTF.

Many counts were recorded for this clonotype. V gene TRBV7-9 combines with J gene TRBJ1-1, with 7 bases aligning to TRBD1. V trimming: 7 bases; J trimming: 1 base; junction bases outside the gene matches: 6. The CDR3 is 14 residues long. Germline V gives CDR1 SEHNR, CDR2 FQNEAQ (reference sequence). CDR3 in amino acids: CASTPDRQNTEAFF. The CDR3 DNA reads TGTGCCAGCACCCCGGACAGGCAGAACACTGAAGCTTTCTTT. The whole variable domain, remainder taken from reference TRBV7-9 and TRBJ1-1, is DTGVSQNPRHKITKRGQNVTFRCDPISEHNRLYWYRQTLGQGPEFLTYFQNEAQLEKSRLLSDRFSAERPKGSFSTLEIQRTEQGDSAMYLCASTPDRQNTEAFFGQGTRLTVV.

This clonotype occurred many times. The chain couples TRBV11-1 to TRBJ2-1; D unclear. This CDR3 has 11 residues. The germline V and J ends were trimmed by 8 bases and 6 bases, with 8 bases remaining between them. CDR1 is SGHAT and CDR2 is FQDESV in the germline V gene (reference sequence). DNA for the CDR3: TGTGCCAGCCGTCATTTCAATGAGCAGTTCTTC. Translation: CASRHFNEQFF.

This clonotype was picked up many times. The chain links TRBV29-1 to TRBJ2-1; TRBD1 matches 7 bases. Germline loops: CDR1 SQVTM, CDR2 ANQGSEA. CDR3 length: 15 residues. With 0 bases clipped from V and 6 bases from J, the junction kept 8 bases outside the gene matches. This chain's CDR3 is CSVEDRAGGVNEQFF. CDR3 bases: TGCAGCGTTGAAGATCGAGCAGGGGGAGTCAATGAGCAGTTCTTC.

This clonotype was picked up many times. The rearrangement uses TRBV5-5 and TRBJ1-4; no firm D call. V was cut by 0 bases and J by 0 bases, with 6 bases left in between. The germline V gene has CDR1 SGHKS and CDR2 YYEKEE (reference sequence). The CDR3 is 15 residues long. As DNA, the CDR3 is TGTGCCAGCAGCTTGGAGGCTGCAACTAATGAAAAACTGTTTTTT. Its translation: CASSLEAATNEKLFF.